Listed here are 12 T cell receptor beta chains from one sample, sequenced in a study of glioma-infiltrating T cells. The iRepertoire nested amplicon-rescue multiplex PCR amplified TCR alpha and beta CDR3s from RNA. One entry per CDR3 protein results from TCRdb running MiXCR on the multiplex PCR reads. The sample has 300,000 to 450,000 distinct CDR3 sequences; about 40% are singletons. Sequenced: glioma tissue, nonneoplastic brain tissue, or PBMCs (not recorded which). The receptors were gathered from a human donor with low-grade glioma or glioblastoma, undergoing nonglioma brain surgery, or in good health (not recorded which).

The chain has TRBV28 and TRBJ1-3, with 9 bases that match TRBD1. Germline V gene lookup returns CDR1 MDHEN and CDR2 SYDVKM. J lost 3 bases, V lost 5 bases, and 5 bases had no gene match. The length of the CDR3 is 15 residues. The DNA for the CDR3 is TGTGCCAGCAGTCTACAGGGGGCTTTTGGAAACACCATATATTTT. It yields the protein CASSLQGAFGNTIYF.

Details on this clonotype: A much larger clone sits a single nucleotide away, making a read error possible. The conserved final phenylalanine or tryptophan is absent from the CDR3, which likely points to a read error. The chain couples TRBV6-1 to TRBJ2-7; D might be TRBD1 (5 bases). The V gene lost 6 bases and the J gene lost 1 base, with 16 bases spanning the gap. Germline-derived CDR1 and CDR2 are MNHNS and SASEGT. The CDR3 is 15 amino acids. For the CDR3, the DNA is TGTGCCAGCAGCCTCAGGGTTGCTGGGTCCTACGAGCAGTACTCC. This sequence encodes CASSLRVAGSYEQYS.

About this clonotype itself: A read error may be the cause here, since a much bigger clone is one base away. This chain joins TRBV15 and TRBJ1-1; no firm D call. V shed 3 bases and J shed 5 bases, with 10 bases lying between them. Germline V gene data show CDR1 as LNHNV and CDR2 as YYDKDF (reference sequence). The CDR3 covers 13 residues. This CDR3 reads CATSSGPRTEAFF. CDR3 DNA sequence: TGTGCCACCAGCAGTGGCCCGAGGACTGAAGCTTTCTTT. Filled out from reference TRBV15 and TRBJ1-1, the complete variable domain reads DAMVIQNPRYQVTQFGKPVTLSCSQTLNHNVMYWYQQKSSQAPKLLFHYYDKDFNNEADTPDNFQSRRPNTSFCFLDIRSPGLGDTAMYLCATSSGPRTEAFFGQGTRLTVV.

Only a few counts were recorded for this clonotype. The chain has TRBV4-1 and TRBJ1-5; tentative D call: TRBD1 (6 bases). Germline CDR1 reads MGHRA; CDR2 reads YSYEKL. Trimming took off 2 bases at V and 5 bases at J, with 10 bases between the two ends. The CDR3 runs 14 residues. CDR3 bases: TGCGCCAGCAGCCAAAACCAGGGGTATCAGCCCCAGCATTTT. Its translation is CASSQNQGYQPQHF.

This clonotype showed up just once. This may be a read error, as it is one base from a much larger clone. The V call is TRBV15, the J call TRBJ2-7; 8 bases align to TRBD1. This CDR3 contains 16 residues. J gave up 5 bases and V 0 bases, and 9 bases lay outside the gene matches. Germline loops: CDR1 LNHNV, CDR2 YYDKDF (reference sequence). This CDR3 reads CATSRDLGTGFDEQYF. The DNA of the CDR3 is TGTGCCACCAGCAGAGATTTAGGGACAGGTTTCGACGAGCAGTACTTC.

This clonotype has just a few counts. V usage is TRBV4-1 and J usage is TRBJ2-5; D uncertain. This CDR3 comprises 14 residues. V was pared by 0 bases and J by 1 base, with 6 bases between. Germline V lookup: CDR1 MGHRA, CDR2 YSYEKL. This CDR3 reads CASSQESSQETQYF. The CDR3 nucleotides read TGCGCCAGCAGCCAAGAGAGTAGCCAAGAGACCCAGTACTTC.

The chain is built from TRBV4-1 and TRBJ2-1; 8 bases are a match to TRBD2. The germline V gene encodes CDR1 MGHRA and CDR2 YSYEKL. Trimming cost V 9 bases and J 8 bases; bases outside gene matches: 18. This CDR3 has 16 amino acids. CDR3 protein: CASSGVAGLLTHEQFF. The CDR3 DNA reads TGCGCCAGTAGCGGGGTAGCGGGGCTCCTCACCCATGAGCAGTTCTTC.

This clonotype was observed a few times. V is TRBV28 and J is TRBJ2-2, with 11 bases fitting TRBD2. Germline V lookup: CDR1 MDHEN, CDR2 SYDVKM. V trimming: 6 bases; J trimming: 4 bases; junction bases outside the gene matches: 10. The CDR3 totals 17 residues. The CDR3 DNA follows: TGTGCCAGCAGCCCCCTAGCGGGAGGCCGTGGCACCGGGGAGCTGTTTTTT. This gives the protein CASSPLAGGRGTGELFF. The full variable domain, with the rest looked up from reference TRBV28 and TRBJ2-2, is DVKVTQSSRYLVKRTGEKVFLECVQDMDHENMFWYRQDPGLGLRLIYFSYDVKMKEKGDIPEGYSVSREKKERFSLILESASTNQTSMYLCASSPLAGGRGTGELFFGEGSRLTVL.

Points on this clonotype: Germline and junction disagree at one end, which may indicate a read error. The CDR3 nucleotides read TGCGCCAGCAGCTTGGCCGGCAGGAACACTAAAGCTTTCTTT. Translating it yields CASSLAGRNTKAFF. The chain combines TRBV5-1 with TRBJ1-1; D remains unclear. The CDR3 loop spans 14 amino acids. Germline V gives CDR1 SGHRS, CDR2 YFSETQ.

Concerning this clonotype: Possible read error: a much larger clone is one base away. This sequence joins TRBV20-1 and TRBJ2-7, with 7 bases matching TRBD2. Germline CDR1 and CDR2: DFQATT and SNEGSKA (reference sequence). CDR3 size: 14 residues. As DNA, the CDR3 is TGCAGTGATAGAGTGGCGGGGGTAAGATACGAGCAGTACTTC. This codes for CSDRVAGVRYEQYF.

This clonotype came up a few times. The J gene is TRBJ2-7, the V gene TRBV20-1; the D gene could be TRBD1 or TRBD2 (5 bases each). Trimming left V 5 bases short and J 3 bases short, with 11 bases between. This CDR3 comprises 12 residues. Germline CDR1 reads DFQATT; CDR2 reads SNEGSKA (reference sequence). The CDR3 loop is CSAEGPNYEQYF. CDR3 nucleotide sequence: TGCAGTGCTGAGGGACCTAACTACGAGCAGTACTTC.

This clonotype was counted ten times or more. This chain uses TRBV20-1 with TRBJ1-2; the D is unclear. The germline CDR1 and CDR2 sequences are DFQATT and SNEGSKA (reference sequence). The V end lost 0 bases, the J end lost 4 bases, and 24 bases lay between the germline ends. This CDR3 spans 18 amino acids. As DNA, the CDR3 is TGCAGTGCTAGAGATCTCATCGTCCGGGATCCCGATGGCTATGGCTACACCTTC. Translated, it gives CSARDLIVRDPDGYGYTF.